One and the same sample provided the 3 T cell receptor beta chains below, sequenced in a study of tumour-infiltrating T cells in Burkitt lymphoma. Sequencing was performed with immunoSEQ multiplex PCR; in TCRdb, only in-frame clones are kept and a portion is missing. The sample has 7,700 or so clones; 73% are singletons. The sequenced sample consisted of tumor tissue. The receptors originated from a human donor with diffuse large B-cell lymphoma.

There are a few counts of this clone. This sequence joins TRBV5-6 and TRBJ1-2, with 9 bases lining up with TRBD1. The CDR3 is made up of 15 amino acids. Germline V gene lookup returns CDR1 SGHDT and CDR2 YYEEEE. The V gene end was trimmed by 3 bases and the J gene end by 6 bases; junction bases not matched to a gene: 9. The CDR3 sequence is CASSSSRDRDHGYTF. CDR3 bases: TGTGCCAGCAGCTCAAGCCGGGACAGGGATCATGGCTACACCTTC.

CDR3 bases: TGTGCCAGCACCTACCGGACGGCCAACACTGAAGCTTTCTTT. Its translation is CASTYRTANTEAFF. The chain couples TRBV7-2 to TRBJ1-1; D unclear. The CDR3 length is 14 residues. Trimming removed 7 bases at V and 2 bases at J, with 14 bases between. Germline lookup yields CDR1 SGHTA and CDR2 FQGNSA.

The CDR3 bases are TGTGCCAGCTCACCCGGGACAGGGGGCTATGGCTACACCTTC. This codes for CASSPGTGGYGYTF. This rearrangement joins TRBV18 to TRBJ1-2, with 11 positions matching TRBD1. The CDR3 loop spans 14 amino acids. The trim removed 3 bases at V and 4 bases at J, leaving 1 base unmatched. Germline values: CDR1 KGHSH, CDR2 LQKENI. The whole variable domain, remainder taken from reference TRBV18 and TRBJ1-2, is NAGVMQNPRHLVRRRGQEARLRCSPMKGHSHVYWYRQLPEEGLKFMVYLQKENIIDESGMPKERFSAEFPKEGPSILRIQQVVRGDSAAYFCASSPGTGGYGYTFGSGTRLTVV.